The 30 T cell receptor beta chains presented below share a single source sample, sequenced in a study of cytomegalovirus exposure and HLA in healthy donors (TCRdb year 2017). The method was the immunoSEQ multiplex PCR assay. For the multiplex PCR, a mixture combining 60 forward primers for TCR Vbeta segments and 13 reverse primers for TCR Jbeta segments was used. TCRdb carries this immuneACCESS record with in-frame sequences only. Its versions omit some clonotypes, under half of them owing to an unresolved V gene in the studies checked, with the rest unexplained. The sample includes around 130,000 clones, with around three quarters observed a single time. The ten top clones hold around 5% of the sample. Sequencing was performed on PBMCs. The receptors stem from a man aged 30-40 years in good health and CMV-seronegative.

The J gene is TRBJ2-2, the V gene TRBV6-5, with 8 bases matching TRBD1. From germline, CDR1 is MNHEY and CDR2 SVGAGI. V was clipped by 1 base and J by 8 bases; unmatched bases: 3. CDR3 length: 14 residues. CDR3 in amino acids: CASSYWTGTGELFF. The CDR3 DNA sequence: TGTGCCAGCAGTTACTGGACAGGGACGGGGGAGCTGTTTTTT.

This chain uses TRBV11-3 with TRBJ2-2; tentative D call: TRBD2 (7 bases). The CDR3 has 17 residues. Trimming pared 5 bases from V and 1 base from J, leaving 17 bases between. Germline-derived CDR1 and CDR2 are SGHNT and YENEEA. The CDR3 spells CASSTPRGAGNTGELFF. The CDR3 DNA sequence: TGTGCCAGCAGCACCCCCCGGGGGGCGGGGAACACCGGGGAGCTGTTTTTT.

The rearrangement links TRBV7-9 to TRBJ2-5; a weak D match, TRBD2 (5 bases). Trimming pared 2 bases from V and 5 bases from J, leaving 9 bases between. CDR3 length: 13 residues. In germline, CDR1 is SEHNR, CDR2 FQNEAQ (reference sequence). CDR3 DNA: TGTGCCAGCAGCTTACACGGGGTCGAGACCCAGTACTTC. Translation gives CASSLHGVETQYF.

V and J are TRBV19 and TRBJ2-1, with a tentative D call TRBD2 (6 bases). Germline loops: CDR1 LNHDA, CDR2 SQIVND (reference sequence). V was shortened by 1 base and J by 5 bases, with 12 bases between the two germline ends. The CDR3 has 15 amino acids. The CDR3 bases are TGTGCCAGTAGTATAGGGGGGGACTTTGACAATGAGCAGTTCTTC. Its translation: CASSIGGDFDNEQFF.

The CDR3 DNA reads TGTGCCAGCAGCTTAGGAGGGGGTTTTAACACTGAAGCTTTCTTT. It yields the protein CASSLGGGFNTEAFF. The rearrangement joins TRBV7-9 to TRBJ1-1, with D possibly matching TRBD1 (6 bases). Germline V gives CDR1 SEHNR, CDR2 FQNEAQ (reference sequence). Trimming shortened V by 1 base and J by 2 bases, and 11 bases separated the two germline ends. The CDR3 length is 15 residues.

The chain uses TRBV5-1 and TRBJ2-3; perhaps TRBD2 as D (6 bases). Germline V gene data show CDR1 as SGHRS and CDR2 as YFSETQ. Between the trimmed V and J ends, which lost 5 bases and 0 bases, there was a span of 10 bases. The CDR3 has 14 residues. CDR3 nucleotide sequence: TGCGCCAGCAGGTTTAGCGGAAGCACAGATACGCAGTATTTT. This encodes CASRFSGSTDTQYF.

The chain employs TRBV2 and TRBJ2-4, with D possibly being TRBD2 (5 bases). Germline CDR1 is SNHLY and CDR2 is FYNNEI. This CDR3 spans 14 amino acids. Trimming took 6 bases from V and 5 from J, leaving 14 bases between them. For the CDR3, the DNA is TGTGCCAGCAGACGGGGTTTATCTCAAAACATTCAGTACTTC. It translates to CASRRGLSQNIQYF.

V usage is TRBV5-4 and J usage is TRBJ2-3, with a possible D match to TRBD1 (6 bases). V lost 3 bases to trimming and J lost 3 bases, with 11 bases between them. The germline CDR1 and CDR2 sequences are SGHNT and YYREEE (reference sequence). The CDR3 is 14 residues long. CDR3 sequence reads: CASSSTGKTDTQYF. The CDR3 DNA follows: TGTGCCAGCAGCTCAACAGGGAAAACAGATACGCAGTATTTT.

The chain has TRBV25-1 and TRBJ2-5; 7 bases align to TRBD2. V lost 5 bases, J lost 4 bases, and 7 bases stayed unmatched. Looked up from germline, CDR1 is MGHDK and CDR2 is SYGVNS. CDR3 length equals 14 residues. Here the CDR3 DNA reads TGTGCCAGCAGTCATGCGGGGGAAGGAGAGACCCAGTACTTC. Its protein product is CASSHAGEGETQYF.

This clone was seen a single time. The chain is built from TRBV13 and TRBJ1-1; D call uncertain. V lost 5 bases to trimming and J lost 4 bases, with 11 bases between them. CDR1 and CDR2 from the germline V gene are PRHDT and FYEKMQ (reference sequence). The CDR3 runs 13 residues. The CDR3 nucleotides read TGTGCCAGCAGCCTAACGGGTTTCACTGAAGCTTTCTTT. The encoded protein is CASSLTGFTEAFF.

This clone came up a few times. The CDR3 loop is CASRTLAGSGTDTQYF. In DNA, the CDR3 is TGCGCCAGCAGAACCCTAGCGGGATCGGGGACAGATACGCAGTATTTT. The chain uses TRBV5-1 and TRBJ2-3; TRBD2 matches at 9 bases. The CDR3 spans 16 residues. The V segment lost 5 bases and the J segment 3 bases; nucleotides outside the gene matches: 10. Germline V gene lookup returns CDR1 SGHRS and CDR2 YFSETQ.

This chain joins TRBV28 and TRBJ1-5; 9 bases agree with TRBD1. Germline-derived CDR1 and CDR2 are MDHEN and SYDVKM. The ends lost 5 bases at V and 15 bases at J; junction bases unmatched: 8. The CDR3 contains 12 residues. The CDR3 DNA reads TGTGCCAGCAGTCCACAGGGGGCTGGTGGGCATTTT. It codes for CASSPQGAGGHF.

The CDR3 spells CATDRNFYEQYF. The DNA for the CDR3 is TGTGCCACCGACAGAAATTTTTACGAGCAGTACTTC. J is TRBJ2-7 and V is TRBV15; tentative D call: TRBD1 (5 bases). CDR3 size: 12 residues. V lost 8 bases and J 4 bases, leaving 12 bases between the germline ends. Germline CDR1 reads LNHNV; CDR2 reads YYDKDF (reference sequence).

The CDR3 here is CASSYSISGGGYEQYF. The CDR3 DNA sequence: TGTGCCAGCAGTTACTCGATTAGTGGCGGGGGGTACGAGCAGTACTTC. The chain uses TRBV6-5 and TRBJ2-7; 8 bases map to TRBD2. The CDR3 is 16 amino acids. Germline V lookup: CDR1 MNHEY, CDR2 SVGAGI. The V gene end was trimmed by 0 bases and the J gene end by 4 bases; junction bases not matched to a gene: 8.

V and J are TRBV5-1 and TRBJ2-5; 7 positions match TRBD1. This CDR3 is 15 amino acids long. Trimming at V came to 0 bases and at J to 5 bases, leaving 7 bases not matched to a gene. Germline CDR1 is SGHRS and CDR2 is YFSETQ. The CDR3 loop is CASSLETGREETQYF. The CDR3 DNA follows: TGCGCCAGCAGCTTGGAGACAGGGAGAGAGGAGACCCAGTACTTC.

The chain uses TRBV4-1 and TRBJ1-3; no reliable D call. The V end was cut by 1 base, the J end by 3 bases, with 13 bases between. Germline values: CDR1 MGHRA, CDR2 YSYEKL. The CDR3 runs 16 residues. In DNA form, the CDR3 reads TGCGCCAGCAGCCAAGTCCTTTCCGGGGTTGGAAACACCATATATTTT. It yields the protein CASSQVLSGVGNTIYF.

The chain is built from TRBV4-2 and TRBJ2-3; 9 bases match TRBD2. Germline lookup yields CDR1 LGHNA and CDR2 YNFKEQ. This CDR3 has 15 amino acids. V trimming: 5 bases; J trimming: 3 bases; junction bases outside the gene matches: 6. CDR3 in amino acids: CASSSGLASTDTQYF. DNA for the CDR3: TGTGCCAGCAGCTCGGGACTAGCTTCTACAGATACGCAGTATTTT.

The rearrangement joins TRBV27 to TRBJ1-5; 7 nucleotides match TRBD1. With V trimmed by 5 bases and J by 6 bases, 10 bases remained unmatched. The CDR3 length is 15 residues. Germline V gives CDR1 MNHEY, CDR2 SMNVEV (reference sequence). DNA for the CDR3: TGTGCCAGCAGTCCGACAGGGAGAGGGGCTCAGCCCCAGCATTTT. It is translated as CASSPTGRGAQPQHF.

V is TRBV28 and J is TRBJ1-2; D not resolved. The CDR3 is 11 residues long. CDR1 MDHEN and CDR2 SYDVKM come from the germline V gene. V was cut by 9 bases and J by 4 bases, with 9 bases left in between. CDR3 loop: CASSAIYGYTF. DNA for the CDR3: TGTGCCAGTTCTGCGATCTATGGCTACACCTTC.

This chain joins TRBV7-6 and TRBJ2-5; TRBD2 matches 7 bases. The V gene end was trimmed by 2 bases and the J gene end by 2 bases; junction bases not matched to a gene: 11. The CDR3 consists of 17 residues. Germline V gives CDR1 SGHVS, CDR2 FNYEAQ. DNA for the CDR3: TGTGCCAGCAGCTTAAGAGCGGGAAACAGCCCGCAAGAGACCCAGTACTTC. This gives the protein CASSLRAGNSPQETQYF.

This chain uses TRBV14 with TRBJ2-7, with D possibly being TRBD2 (5 bases). V lost 4 bases, J lost 3 bases, and 13 bases lay in between. The CDR3 is made up of 14 amino acids. Germline V gene sequence: CDR1 SGHDN, CDR2 FVKESK. The chain's CDR3 is CASSPIRGYYEQYF. DNA for the CDR3: TGTGCCAGCAGCCCCATAAGAGGGTACTACGAGCAGTACTTC.

This chain joins TRBV6-6 and TRBJ2-2; D remains unclear. V lost 4 bases to trimming and J lost 6 bases, with 3 bases between them. In germline, CDR1 is MNHNY, CDR2 SVGAGI (reference sequence). CDR3 length equals 11 residues. The CDR3 nucleotides are TGTGCCAGCAGTTCAGCCGGGGAGCTGTTTTTT. Amino acids: CASSSAGELFF.

The rearrangement links TRBV5-1 to TRBJ2-1; D is unclear. Germline CDR1 SGHRS, CDR2 YFSETQ. The germline V and J ends were trimmed by 5 bases and 0 bases, with 18 bases remaining between them. CDR3 length: 17 amino acids. The CDR3 spells CASRPGGPPSSYNEQFF. DNA of the CDR3: TGCGCCAGCAGGCCCGGTGGGCCGCCGAGCTCCTACAATGAGCAGTTCTTC. The full variable domain, completed using reference TRBV5-1 and TRBJ2-1, is KAGVTQTPRYLIKTRGQQVTLSCSPISGHRSVSWYQQTPGQGLQFLFEYFSETQRNKGNFPGRFSGRQFSNSRSEMNVSTLELGDSALYLCASRPGGPPSSYNEQFFGPGTRLTVL.

The chain combines TRBV28 with TRBJ2-1; weak D call: TRBD1 (8 bases). Trimming stripped 4 bases from V and 6 bases from J, with 16 bases between. This CDR3 has 15 amino acids. Germline CDR1 and CDR2: MDHEN and SYDVKM. CDR3 coding DNA: TGTGCCAGCAGTTCGAGAACAGGGGGGGTCAATGAGCAGTTCTTC. Protein sequence: CASSSRTGGVNEQFF.

The table lists this clone with a count of one. The chain has TRBV5-4 and TRBJ2-3; TRBD2 agrees at 10 bases. The junction had 2 bases not matched to a gene; V was cut back by 4 bases and J by 0 bases. CDR1 and CDR2 (germline): SGHNT, YYREEE (reference sequence). The CDR3 spans 15 residues. CDR3 nucleotides: TGTGCCAGCAGCACGGGACTAGCGAGCACAGATACGCAGTATTTT. Its translation: CASSTGLASTDTQYF.

The J gene is TRBJ2-7, the V gene TRBV5-4; D might be TRBD2 (6 bases). V lost 6 bases and J 5 bases, leaving 15 bases between the germline ends. The CDR3 runs to 13 residues. Germline V gene lookup returns CDR1 SGHNT and CDR2 YYREEE (reference sequence). This CDR3 reads CASTVDYVDEQYF. CDR3 sequence (DNA): TGTGCCAGCACGGTGGACTACGTAGACGAGCAGTACTTC.

The chain has TRBV25-1 and TRBJ1-2; 7 nucleotides agree with TRBD1. V shed 6 bases, J shed 6 bases, and the junction held 4 bases outside the gene matches. This CDR3 comprises 12 residues. CDR1 is MGHDK, CDR2 SYGVNS, per germline. The CDR3 nucleotides read TGTGCCAGCAGACCCGGGACAGATGGCTACACCTTC. Translated: CASRPGTDGYTF.

This chain connects TRBV28 to TRBJ1-4; D is ambiguous. The CDR3 extends over 14 amino acids. The germline V gene has CDR1 MDHEN and CDR2 SYDVKM. Trimming stripped 6 bases from V and 0 bases from J, with 8 bases between. The CDR3 region is CASRPIATNEKLFF. The DNA for the CDR3 is TGTGCCAGCAGACCTATTGCAACTAATGAAAAACTGTTTTTT.

The V call is TRBV7-9, the J call TRBJ2-7; D is unresolved. Trimming removed 6 bases from V and 2 bases from J, with 8 bases in between. Germline loops: CDR1 SEHNR, CDR2 FQNEAQ (reference sequence). CDR3 length: 12 residues. CDR3 DNA sequence: TGTGCCAGCAGTCTAGAGACCTACGAGCAGTACTTC. It encodes CASSLETYEQYF.

The chain uses TRBV4-3 and TRBJ2-7; the D gene is possibly TRBD1 (5 bases). CDR3 length: 15 residues. Trimming pared 1 base from V and 1 base from J, leaving 11 bases between. Germline V gene data show CDR1 as LGHNA and CDR2 as YSLEER. CDR3 amino acids: CASSQAPQESYEQYF. The CDR3 DNA sequence: TGCGCCAGCAGCCAAGCCCCACAGGAATCCTACGAGCAGTACTTC.